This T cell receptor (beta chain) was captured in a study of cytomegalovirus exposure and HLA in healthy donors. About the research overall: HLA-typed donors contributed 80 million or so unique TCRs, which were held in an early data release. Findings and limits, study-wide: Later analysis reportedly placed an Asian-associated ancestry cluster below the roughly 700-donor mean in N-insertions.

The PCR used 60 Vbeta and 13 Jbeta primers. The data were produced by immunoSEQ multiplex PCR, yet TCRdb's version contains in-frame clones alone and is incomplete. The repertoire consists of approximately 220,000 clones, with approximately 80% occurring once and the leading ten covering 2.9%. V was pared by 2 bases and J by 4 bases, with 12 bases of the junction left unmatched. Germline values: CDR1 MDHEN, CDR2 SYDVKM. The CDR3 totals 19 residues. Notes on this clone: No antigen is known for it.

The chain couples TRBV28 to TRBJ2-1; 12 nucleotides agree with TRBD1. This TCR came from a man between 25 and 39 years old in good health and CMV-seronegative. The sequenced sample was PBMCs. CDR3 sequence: CASSLAGQGASYSYNEQFF. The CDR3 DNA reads TGTGCCAGCAGTTTAGCGGGACAGGGGGCGTCCTACTCTTACAATGAGCAGTTCTTC.